The T cell receptor (beta chain) under discussion was sequenced for a study of molecular identifiers for immune sequencing clone quantification. Many counts were recorded for this clonotype. The use of previously described methods and listed TCR primers produced the bulk TCR libraries. Each CDR3 protein gets one entry after TCRdb re-called the PCR reads with MiXCR. This table holds 600,000 to 650,000 distinct CDR3 sequences, about 20% found once. The clonotype was recovered from a human donor in good health. Some libraries in this study had Jurkat cell RNA spiked in. Sequenced input: naive CD8+ T cells from blood, with Jurkat cell RNA spiked in. The subset here: FACS-sorted CD8+CD4-CCR7+CD45RA+ naive T cells.

This CDR3 is CASSWVAGELFF. CDR3 DNA: TGTGCCAGCAGTTGGGTAGCCGGGGAGCTGTTTTTT. The chain carries TRBV12-3 or TRBV12-4 and TRBJ2-2; D unresolved. Between the trimmed V and J ends, which lost 4 bases and 6 bases, there was a span of 6 bases. This CDR3 is built from 12 residues.